This note documents a single T cell receptor (beta chain) sequence. The sample is drawn from a study of blood T cell repertoires in COVID-19. The CDR3 totals 14 residues. Germline loops: CDR1 SGHTA, CDR2 FQGTGA. V lost 5 bases to trimming and J lost 0 bases, with 9 bases between them. Original processing notes: Reference gene primer amplification gave nucleated cell count estimates. Profiling relied on immunoSEQ multiplex PCR, and the TCRdb table lists in-frame clones only, not all of them. V, J and clone size are taken as reported in that table, and D and trimming were inferred from the DNA itself. The sample has hundreds of thousands of clones, 89% seen once; the top ten hold roughly an eighth.

The receptor's source is a woman aged 55-69 years with acute or convalescent COVID-19. The V call is TRBV7-3, the J call TRBJ2-3, with D uncertain. Sequenced: peripheral blood. The chain's CDR3 is CASSPGYSTDTQYF. CDR3 bases: TGTGCCAGCAGCCCCGGTTACAGCACAGATACGCAGTATTTT.